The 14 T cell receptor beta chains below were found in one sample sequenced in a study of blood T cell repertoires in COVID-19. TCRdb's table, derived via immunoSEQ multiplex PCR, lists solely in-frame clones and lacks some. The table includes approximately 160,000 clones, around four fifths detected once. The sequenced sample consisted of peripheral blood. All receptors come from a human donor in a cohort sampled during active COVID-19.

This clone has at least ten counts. The CDR3 nucleotides are TGTGCCAGTCGATCGCTCGGGGGTTCCACTGAAGCTTTCTTT. It codes for CASRSLGGSTEAFF. The chain carries TRBV3-1 (or the pseudogene TRBV3-2) and TRBJ1-1; D might be TRBD1 (5 bases). Between the trimmed V and J ends, which lost 9 bases and 4 bases, there was a span of 18 bases. CDR1 and CDR2 (germline): LGHDT, YNNKEL (reference sequence). The CDR3 length is 14 residues.

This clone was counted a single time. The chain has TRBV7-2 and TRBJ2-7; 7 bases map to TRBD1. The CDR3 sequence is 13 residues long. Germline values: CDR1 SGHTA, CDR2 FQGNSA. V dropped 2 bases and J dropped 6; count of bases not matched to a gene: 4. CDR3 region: CASSLIRGSEQYF. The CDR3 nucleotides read TGTGCCAGCAGCTTAATCAGGGGGTCCGAGCAGTACTTC.

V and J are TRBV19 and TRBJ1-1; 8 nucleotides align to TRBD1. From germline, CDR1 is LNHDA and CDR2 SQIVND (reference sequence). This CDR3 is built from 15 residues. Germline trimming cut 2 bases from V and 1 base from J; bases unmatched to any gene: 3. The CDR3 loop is CASSILTGGNTEAFF. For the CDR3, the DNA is TGTGCCAGTAGTATACTAACAGGGGGGAACACTGAAGCTTTCTTT.

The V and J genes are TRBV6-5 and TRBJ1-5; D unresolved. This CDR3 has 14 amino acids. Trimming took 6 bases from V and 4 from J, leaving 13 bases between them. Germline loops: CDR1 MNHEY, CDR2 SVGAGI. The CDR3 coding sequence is TGTGCCAGCAGGGCGCCTGGACTAAATCAGCCCCAGCATTTT. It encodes CASRAPGLNQPQHF.

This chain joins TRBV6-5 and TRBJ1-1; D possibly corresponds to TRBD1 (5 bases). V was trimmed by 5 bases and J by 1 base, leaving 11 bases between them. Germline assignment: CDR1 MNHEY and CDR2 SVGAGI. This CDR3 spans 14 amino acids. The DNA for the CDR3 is TGTGCCAGCAGTCTACAGACAGCGAACACTGAAGCTTTCTTT. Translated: CASSLQTANTEAFF.

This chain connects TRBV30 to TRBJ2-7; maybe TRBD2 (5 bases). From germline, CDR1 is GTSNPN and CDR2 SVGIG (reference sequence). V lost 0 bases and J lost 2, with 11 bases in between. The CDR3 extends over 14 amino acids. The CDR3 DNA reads TGTGCCTGGAGTGTCCGAGACGGGGCCTACGAGCAGTACTTC. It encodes CAWSVRDGAYEQYF.

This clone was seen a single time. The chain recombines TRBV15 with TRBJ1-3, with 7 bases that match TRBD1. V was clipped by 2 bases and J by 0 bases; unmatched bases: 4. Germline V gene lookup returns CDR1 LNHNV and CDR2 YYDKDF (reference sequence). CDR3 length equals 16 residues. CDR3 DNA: TGTGCCACCAGCAGACCGGGACAGCCCTCTGGAAACACCATATATTTT. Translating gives CATSRPGQPSGNTIYF.

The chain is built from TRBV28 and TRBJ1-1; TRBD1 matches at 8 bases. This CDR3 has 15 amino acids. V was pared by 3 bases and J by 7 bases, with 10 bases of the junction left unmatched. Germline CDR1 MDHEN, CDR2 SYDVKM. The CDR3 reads CASSLTQGAHGEAFF. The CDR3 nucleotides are TGTGCCAGCAGTTTGACTCAGGGGGCGCATGGTGAAGCTTTCTTT.

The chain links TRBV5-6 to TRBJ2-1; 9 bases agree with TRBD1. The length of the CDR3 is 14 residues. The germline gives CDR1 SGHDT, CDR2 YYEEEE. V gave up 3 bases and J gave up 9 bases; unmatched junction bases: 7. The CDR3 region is CASSWDRDSGEQFF. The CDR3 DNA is TGTGCCAGCAGCTGGGACAGGGACTCGGGTGAGCAGTTCTTC.

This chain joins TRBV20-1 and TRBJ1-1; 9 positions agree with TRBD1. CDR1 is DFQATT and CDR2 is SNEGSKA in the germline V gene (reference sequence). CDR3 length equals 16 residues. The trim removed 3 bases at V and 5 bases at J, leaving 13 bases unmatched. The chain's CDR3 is CSASLYQDRGSTEAFF. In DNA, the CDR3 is TGCAGTGCTAGTCTTTATCAGGACAGGGGAAGTACTGAAGCTTTCTTT.

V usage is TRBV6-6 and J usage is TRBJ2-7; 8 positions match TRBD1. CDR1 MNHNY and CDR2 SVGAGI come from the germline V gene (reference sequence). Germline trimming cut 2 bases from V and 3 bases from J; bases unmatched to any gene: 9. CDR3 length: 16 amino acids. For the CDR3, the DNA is TGTGCCAGCAGTTACCCGCCCTGGACAGGGCACTACGAGCAGTACTTC. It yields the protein CASSYPPWTGHYEQYF.

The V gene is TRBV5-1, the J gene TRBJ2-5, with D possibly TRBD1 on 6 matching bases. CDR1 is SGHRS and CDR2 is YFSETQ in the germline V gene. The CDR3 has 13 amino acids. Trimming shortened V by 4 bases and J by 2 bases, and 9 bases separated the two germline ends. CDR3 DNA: TGCGCCAGCAGCGACGGACAGCAAGAGACCCAGTACTTC. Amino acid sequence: CASSDGQQETQYF.

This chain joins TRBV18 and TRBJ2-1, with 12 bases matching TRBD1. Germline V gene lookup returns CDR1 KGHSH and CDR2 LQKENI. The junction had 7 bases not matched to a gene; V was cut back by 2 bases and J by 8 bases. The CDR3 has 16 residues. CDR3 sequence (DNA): TGTGCCAGCTCACCAAGGGGTGGGACAGGGGGCCATGAGCAGTTCTTC. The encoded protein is CASSPRGGTGGHEQFF.

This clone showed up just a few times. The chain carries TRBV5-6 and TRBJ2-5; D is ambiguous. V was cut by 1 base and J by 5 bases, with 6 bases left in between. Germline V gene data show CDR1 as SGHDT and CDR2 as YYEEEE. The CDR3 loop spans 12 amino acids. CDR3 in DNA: TGTGCCAGCAGCTTGATCGAGGAGACCCAGTACTTC. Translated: CASSLIEETQYF.